The source of this T cell receptor beta chain is a study of cytomegalovirus exposure and HLA in healthy donors. Study-level findings and limits: An analysis was carried out at a later point. It showed that HLA-associated TCR beta chains were more clonally expanded than equally common non-associated chains. Association with HLA alleles at 0.05 false discovery rate was found for around 15,000 TCR beta sequences in a later analysis. Later genetic work tied a missense DCLRE1C variant to beta-chain V and J trimming.

The PCR was carried out with 60 Vbeta primers and 13 Jbeta primers. The table came from immunoSEQ multiplex PCR; TCRdb's copy has only in-frame clones and leaves some out. In the table there are over 150,000 clones, about 80% of which are singletons. Turning to this clone: Its target is not known.

The sequencing sample was made of PBMCs. The source is a boy between 10 and 17 years old in good health and CMV-seronegative.

CDR3 amino acids: CASSERWDRGEKLFF. The CDR3 DNA is TGTGCCAGCAGTGAACGGTGGGACAGGGGTGAAAAACTGTTTTTT. The genes are TRBV25-1 and TRBJ1-4; 10 nucleotides align to TRBD1. Looked up from germline, CDR1 is MGHDK and CDR2 is SYGVNS. The junction had 4 bases not matched to a gene; V was cut back by 2 bases and J by 7 bases. The CDR3 spans 15 residues. The whole variable domain, filled in from reference TRBV25-1 and TRBJ1-4, reads EADIYQTPRYLVIGTGKKITLECSQTMGHDKMYWYQQDPGMELHLIHYSYGVNSTEKGDLSSESTVSRIRTEHFPLTLESARPSHTSQYLCASSERWDRGEKLFFGSGTQLSVL.